The present TCR beta chain was sequenced within a study of T cell responses to AZD1222 COVID-19 vaccine. Study results and caveats: At study baseline, merely more than 5 AZD1222 recipients were seropositive. Targeting of unmutated variant regions was reportedly seen in nearly half of spike-specific TCRs. Clonal diversity may have been underestimated, and the donors were mostly white British, with more females than males. Repertoires were collected only later (after the peak T cell response had occurred).

TCRdb's table, derived via immunoSEQ multiplex PCR, lists solely in-frame clones and lacks some. Seen here are about 150,000 clones, roughly nine tenths observed once, and the top ten hold about 6.9%. Notes on this clone: What it binds is unknown.

This CDR3 has 14 amino acids. Trimming pared 0 bases from V and 7 bases from J, leaving 13 bases between. The germline V gene has CDR1 MNHEY and CDR2 SVGAGI. The starting material was peripheral blood, obtained on day 0 of AZD1222 vaccination. The chain combines TRBV6-5 with TRBJ2-7, with D possibly called TRBD1 or TRBD2 (5 bases each). The receptor comes from an adult in good health. The CDR3 loop is CASSYSRGAKEQYV. The CDR3 DNA sequence: TGTGCCAGCAGTTACTCGAGAGGGGCGAAAGAGCAGTACGTC.